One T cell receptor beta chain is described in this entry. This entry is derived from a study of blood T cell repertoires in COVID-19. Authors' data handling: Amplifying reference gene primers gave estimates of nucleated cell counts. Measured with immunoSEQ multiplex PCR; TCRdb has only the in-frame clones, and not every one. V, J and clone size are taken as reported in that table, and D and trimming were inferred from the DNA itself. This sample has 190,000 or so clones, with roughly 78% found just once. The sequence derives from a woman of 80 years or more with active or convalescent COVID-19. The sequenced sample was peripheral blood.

CDR3 region: CASSPYGSVLYNEQFF. CDR3 coding DNA: TGCGCCAGCAGCCCCTACGGGTCCGTTCTTTACAATGAGCAGTTCTTC. The chain links TRBV5-1 to TRBJ2-1; the D is unclear. Per germline, CDR1 SGHRS and CDR2 YFSETQ. The CDR3 spans 16 residues. V lost 4 bases and J lost 4, with 18 bases in between.